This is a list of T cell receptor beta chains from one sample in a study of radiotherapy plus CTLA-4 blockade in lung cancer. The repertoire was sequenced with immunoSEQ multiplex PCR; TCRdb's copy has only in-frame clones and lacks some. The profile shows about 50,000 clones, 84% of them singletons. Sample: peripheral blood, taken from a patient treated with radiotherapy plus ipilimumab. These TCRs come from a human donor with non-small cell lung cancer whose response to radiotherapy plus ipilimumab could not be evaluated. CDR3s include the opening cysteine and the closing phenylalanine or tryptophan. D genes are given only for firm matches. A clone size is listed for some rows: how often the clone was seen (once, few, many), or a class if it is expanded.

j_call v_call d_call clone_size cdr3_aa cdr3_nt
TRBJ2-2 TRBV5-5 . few CASSLSLRPAGGGELFF TGTGCCAGCAGCTTATCTCTCCGGCCTGCGGGTGGCGGGGAGCTGTTTTTT
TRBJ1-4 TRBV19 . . CASSHAGSGNEKLFF TGTGCCAGTAGCCACGCAGGGTCCGGTAATGAAAAACTGTTTTTT
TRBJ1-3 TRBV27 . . CASSFRGPSGNTIYF TGTGCCAGCAGTTTTCGGGGTCCCTCTGGAAACACCATATATTTT
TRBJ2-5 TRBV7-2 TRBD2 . CASSVSGTSGQETQYF TGTGCCAGCAGCGTCTCCGGGACTAGCGGCCAAGAGACCCAGTACTTC
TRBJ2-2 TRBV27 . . CASSRREPNTGELFF TGTGCCAGCAGCCGACGGGAGCCTAACACCGGGGAGCTGTTTTTT
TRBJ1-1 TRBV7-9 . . CASSLDGGPNTEAFF TGTGCCAGCAGCTTAGACGGGGGTCCGAACACTGAAGCTTTCTTT
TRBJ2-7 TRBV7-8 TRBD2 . CASSSLAVSSYEQYF TGTGCCAGCAGCTCTCTAGCGGTAAGCTCCTACGAGCAGTACTTC
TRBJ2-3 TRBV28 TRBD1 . CASSPGQRTDTQYF TGTGCCAGCAGCCCGGGACAGCGAACAGATACGCAGTATTTT
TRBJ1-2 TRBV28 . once CASSLEAGPGGYTF TGTGCCAGCAGTTTGGAGGCGGGACCCGGCGGCTACACCTTC
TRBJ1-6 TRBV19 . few CASSIAAANSPLHF TGTGCCAGTAGTATCGCGGCAGCCAATTCACCCCTCCACTTT
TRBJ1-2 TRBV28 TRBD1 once CASSLEDRGRNGYTF TGTGCCAGCAGTTTAGAAGACAGGGGGCGCAATGGCTACACCTTC